Below, 17 T cell receptor beta chains from the same sample are listed, as sequenced in a study of blood T cell repertoires in COVID-19. Using immunoSEQ multiplex PCR, the repertoire was profiled, and TCRdb retains in-frame clones only, with some absent. The repertoire consists of 200,000 to 250,000 clones, with roughly 76% occurring once and the leading ten covering 6.5% to 9.5%. What was sequenced was peripheral blood. These receptors came from an elderly woman with COVID-19, enrolled during active disease.

The chain recombines TRBV5-1 with TRBJ1-4, with TRBD1 as a possible D gene (5 bases). The V and J ends lost 1 base and 6 bases respectively, with 10 bases between them. Germline CDR1 reads SGHRS; CDR2 reads YFSETQ. The CDR3 has 14 residues. The CDR3, as DNA: TGCGCCAGCAGCTTGATGTGGGGGGATGAAAAACTGTTTTTT. It encodes CASSLMWGDEKLFF. Full variable domain (remainder filled in from reference TRBV5-1 and TRBJ1-4): KAGVTQTPRYLIKTRGQQVTLSCSPISGHRSVSWYQQTPGQGLQFLFEYFSETQRNKGNFPGRFSGRQFSNSRSEMNVSTLELGDSALYLCASSLMWGDEKLFFGSGTQLSVL.

The chain joins TRBV28 to TRBJ2-5, with 8 bases that match TRBD1. V was pared by 5 bases and J by 4 bases, with 6 bases of the junction left unmatched. The CDR3 has 14 residues. Germline V lookup: CDR1 MDHEN, CDR2 SYDVKM. CDR3 loop: CASSPARGRETQYF. In DNA, the CDR3 is TGTGCCAGCAGTCCGGCCAGGGGGCGAGAGACCCAGTACTTC.

The chain uses TRBV5-4 and TRBJ1-1; D is uncertain. Germline V gene sequence: CDR1 SGHNT, CDR2 YYREEE (reference sequence). This CDR3 is 13 amino acids long. The V end was cut by 4 bases, the J end by 0 bases, with 7 bases between. This CDR3 reads CASSPRLNTEAFF. CDR3 DNA: TGTGCCAGCAGCCCTAGATTGAACACTGAAGCTTTCTTT.

V usage is TRBV3-1 (or the pseudogene TRBV3-2) and J usage is TRBJ1-5; D gene ambiguous. Germline-derived CDR1 and CDR2 are LGHDT and YNNKEL (reference sequence). CDR3 length: 14 residues. V was pared by 4 bases and J by 6 bases, with 13 bases between. The DNA for the CDR3 is TGTGCCAGCAGCCTTTCTGGAGGGTCTCAGCCCCAGCATTTT. As protein: CASSLSGGSQPQHF.

The chain recombines TRBV6-4 with TRBJ2-7, with TRBD1 identical over 9 bases. Germline V gives CDR1 MRHNA, CDR2 SNTAGT. The CDR3 has 15 amino acids. V lost 6 bases and J lost 2; bases outside the gene matches: 8. Here the CDR3 reads CASSLGTGPTYEQYF. The CDR3 DNA reads as TGTGCCAGCAGCTTGGGGACAGGGCCGACCTACGAGCAGTACTTC.

Comment on this clone: Additional DNA sequences in this sample encode the identical CDR3. V and J are TRBV12-3 or TRBV12-4 and TRBJ1-5; possible D gene TRBD1, 6 bases. V was clipped by 5 bases and J by 4 bases, with 9 bases between them. The CDR3 is made up of 13 amino acids. Written as DNA, the CDR3 is TGTGCCAGCAGTCAGACAGGTAATCAGCCCCAGCATTTT. This sequence encodes CASSQTGNQPQHF.

This clone was counted a few times. The gene calls are TRBV6-1 and TRBJ1-5, with TRBD1 matching 9 bases. This CDR3 contains 16 residues. Trimming cost V 6 bases and J 4 bases; bases outside gene matches: 10. Germline V gene sequence: CDR1 MNHNS, CDR2 SASEGT. CDR3 region: CASSETKQGANQPQHF. For the CDR3, the DNA is TGTGCCAGCAGCGAAACCAAACAGGGGGCGAATCAGCCCCAGCATTTT.

This chain connects TRBV18 to TRBJ1-5; perhaps TRBD1 as D (5 bases). Germline V CDR1 and CDR2: KGHSH, LQKENI. The CDR3 has 13 residues. The V gene lost 2 bases and the J gene lost 7 bases, with 9 bases spanning the gap. The CDR3 DNA reads as TGTGCCAGCTCACCAGGTCAGGGACAGCCCCAGCATTTT. This encodes CASSPGQGQPQHF.

The chain is built from TRBV3-1 (or the pseudogene TRBV3-2) and TRBJ1-6; tentatively, D is TRBD1 (6 bases). V shed 4 bases and J shed 10 bases, with 17 bases lying between them. Germline loops: CDR1 LGHDT, CDR2 YNNKEL (reference sequence). The CDR3 runs 15 residues. CDR3 amino acids: CASSPLGGPSSPLHF. The CDR3 bases are TGTGCCAGCAGCCCCTTAGGGGGTCCTTCCTCACCCCTCCACTTT.

This clone turned up a few times. Other DNA sequences in this sample translate to the same CDR3. The chain has TRBV3-1 (or the pseudogene TRBV3-2) and TRBJ1-2; weak D call: TRBD1 (5 bases). Germline V lookup: CDR1 LGHDT, CDR2 YNNKEL (reference sequence). This CDR3 contains 12 residues. Trimming removed 4 bases from V and 5 bases from J, with 8 bases in between. Here the CDR3 DNA reads TGTGCCAGCAGCCTCACAGGATATGGCTACACCTTC. Residues: CASSLTGYGYTF.

The chain combines TRBV30 with TRBJ1-2; maybe TRBD1 (5 bases). The CDR3 covers 11 residues. V lost 5 bases to trimming and J lost 3 bases, with 7 bases between them. Looked up from germline, CDR1 is GTSNPN and CDR2 is SVGIG (reference sequence). The CDR3 here is CAWDSYYGYTF. The DNA for the CDR3 is TGTGCCTGGGACAGCTACTATGGCTACACCTTC.

The chain couples TRBV18 to TRBJ2-5; D gene uncertain. The germline V gene has CDR1 KGHSH and CDR2 LQKENI. CDR3 length: 13 amino acids. V shed 7 bases and J shed 1 base, with 10 bases lying between them. This CDR3 reads CASFQVPQETQYF. In DNA form, the CDR3 reads TGTGCCAGCTTCCAGGTGCCCCAAGAGACCCAGTACTTC.

The chain employs TRBV2 and TRBJ2-3; 8 bases match TRBD2. The J segment lost 1 base and the V segment lost 4 bases, leaving 4 bases of the junction unmatched. The CDR3 is made up of 15 amino acids. Germline V lookup: CDR1 SNHLY, CDR2 FYNNEI. CDR3 protein: CASSGLAGRTDTQYF. DNA of the CDR3: TGTGCCAGCAGTGGGCTAGCGGGCCGCACAGATACGCAGTATTTT.

The gene calls are TRBV5-6 and TRBJ1-2; 7 bases match TRBD1. J gave up 7 bases and V 4 bases, and 7 bases lay outside the gene matches. The CDR3 sequence is 13 residues long. Germline V gene lookup returns CDR1 SGHDT and CDR2 YYEEEE. CDR3 DNA sequence: TGTGCCAGCAGCGAGCAGACAGGGTTTGGCTACACCTTC. Its protein product is CASSEQTGFGYTF.

This chain uses TRBV19 with TRBJ1-2; 7 bases agree with TRBD1. From germline, CDR1 is LNHDA and CDR2 SQIVND (reference sequence). The J segment lost 3 bases and the V segment lost 1 base, leaving 2 bases of the junction unmatched. The CDR3 runs to 14 residues. In DNA, the CDR3 is TGTGCCAGTAGTATAGCAACAGGGGACTATGGCTACACCTTC. It specifies CASSIATGDYGYTF.

The genes are TRBV2 and TRBJ2-5; no clear D gene. The germline V and J ends were trimmed by 5 bases and 5 bases, with 9 bases remaining between them. Per the germline V gene, CDR1 is SNHLY and CDR2 is FYNNEI. The CDR3 spans 12 residues. CDR3: CASSIAGETQYF. Here the CDR3 DNA reads TGTGCCAGCAGTATAGCTGGGGAGACCCAGTACTTC.

The rearrangement links TRBV28 to TRBJ1-2, with TRBD1 as a possible D gene (6 bases). Germline values: CDR1 MDHEN, CDR2 SYDVKM. Between the trimmed V and J ends, which lost 9 bases and 8 bases, there was a span of 16 bases. The CDR3 contains 12 residues. The CDR3, as DNA: TGTGCCAGTTACAGGGTCCCCTTCGGCTACACCTTC. The encoded protein is CASYRVPFGYTF.